These T cell receptor beta chains were read from a single sample in a study of blood T cell repertoires in COVID-19. Method: immunoSEQ multiplex PCR; TCRdb's copy keeps in-frame clones and lacks some. The sample contains about 250,000 clones, around four fifths of which appear only once. The specimen sequenced was peripheral blood. The receptors were gathered from a man older than 75 with acute or convalescent COVID-19. Both conserved end residues are part of each CDR3. Each record gives: V gene, clone size, J gene, D gene, CDR3 protein, CDR3 DNA. A D gene is named only where the DNA matches it firmly. Clone sizes are given selectively: once, few, many, or a class where the clone is expanded.

TRBV27	-	TRBJ2-7	-	CASSLLPYEQYF	TGTGCCAGCAGTCTCCTCCCCTACGAGCAGTACTTC
TRBV6-1	-	TRBJ1-1	-	CASSEKGGNTEAFF	TGTGCCAGCAGTGAGAAAGGAGGGAACACTGAAGCTTTCTTT
TRBV28	-	TRBJ2-1	TRBD2	CASSFGGRGAYNEQFF	TGTGCCAGCAGTTTCGGCGGGAGGGGCGCCTACAATGAGCAGTTCTTC
TRBV19	-	TRBJ2-7	-	CASSIWENEQYF	TGTGCCAGTAGTATATGGGAGAACGAGCAGTACTTC
TRBV20-1	-	TRBJ2-7	-	CSASRDEQYF	TGCAGTGCTTCGCGGGACGAGCAGTACTTC
TRBV2	-	TRBJ1-1	-	CASSYGENTEAFF	TGTGCCAGCAGTTACGGTGAGAACACTGAAGCTTTCTTT
TRBV15	-	TRBJ1-1	-	CATSRDQDPAFF	TGTGCCACCAGCAGAGACCAGGATCCGGCTTTCTTT
TRBV7-2	-	TRBJ2-5	TRBD1	CASSLAGRGLYQETQYF	TGTGCCAGCAGCTTAGCAGGCAGGGGGCTGTACCAAGAGACCCAGTACTTC
TRBV7-9	once	TRBJ1-3	-	CASSSTTGTGNTIYF	TGTGCCAGCAGCTCAACTACAGGGACTGGAAACACCATATATTTT
TRBV7-3	-	TRBJ2-3	-	CASSLGRDTDTQYF	TGTGCCAGCAGCTTAGGCAGGGACACAGATACGCAGTATTTT
TRBV5-4	-	TRBJ2-3	-	CASSKGSEGTQYF	TGTGCCAGCAGTAAAGGTAGCGAGGGTACGCAGTATTTT
TRBV12-5	-	TRBJ2-2	-	CASGLAGVGSSGELFF	TGTGCTAGTGGTTTGGCAGGGGTGGGGAGCTCCGGGGAGCTGTTTTTT
TRBV5-1	-	TRBJ2-2	-	CASKPGQKNTGELFF	TGCGCCAGCAAACCGGGACAAAAGAACACCGGGGAGCTGTTTTTT
TRBV5-5	-	TRBJ2-1	TRBD1	CASSLGQGASNEQFF	TGTGCCAGCAGCCTGGGACAGGGGGCCTCAAATGAGCAGTTCTTC
TRBV27	-	TRBJ2-7	TRBD2	CASSLSPTGGEQYF	TGTGCCAGCAGTCTGTCTCCTACGGGGGGCGAGCAGTACTTC
TRBV5-1	-	TRBJ1-1	TRBD1	CASSLVGQGGTEAFF	TGCGCCAGCAGCTTGGTGGGACAGGGAGGGACTGAAGCTTTCTTT
TRBV24-1	-	TRBJ2-1	-	CATSDTQGPHYNEQFF	TGTGCCACCAGTGACACACAGGGCCCCCATTACAATGAGCAGTTCTTC
TRBV4-1	-	TRBJ2-7	-	CASSPRQNSYEQYF	TGCGCCAGCAGCCCAAGACAGAACTCCTACGAGCAGTACTTC
TRBV29-1	-	TRBJ1-4	-	CSVAGQSNEKLFF	TGCAGCGTCGCCGGACAGTCTAATGAAAAACTGTTTTTT
TRBV6-1	-	TRBJ2-1	TRBD2	CASSEKRASGRAHEQFF	TGTGCCAGCAGTGAAAAAAGGGCTAGCGGGAGGGCCCATGAGCAGTTCTTC
TRBV4-1	-	TRBJ1-2	-	CASSPQGGGINRAGYTF	TGCGCCAGCAGCCCCCAAGGTGGGGGGATTAATCGCGCTGGCTACACCTTC